The next 19 T cell receptor beta chains were all read from a single sample in a study of cytomegalovirus exposure and HLA in healthy donors. PCR involved 60 Vbeta and 13 Jbeta primers. Assay used: immunoSEQ multiplex PCR; TCRdb lists only in-frame clones, some missing. This sample carries about 200,000 clones, roughly 77% of them seen once, and the ten largest clones take approximately 0.4%. Sample: PBMCs. The receptors shown here come from a male donor in good health and CMV-seropositive.

V and J are TRBV13 and TRBJ2-7, with D possibly matching TRBD1 (6 bases). V was pared by 0 bases and J by 4 bases, with 7 bases between. The CDR3 runs 13 residues. Germline CDR1 PRHDT, CDR2 FYEKMQ (reference sequence). The CDR3 bases are TGTGCCAGCAGCTTAGGACAGGGTTACGAGCAGTACTTC. As protein: CASSLGQGYEQYF.

This chain joins TRBV9 and TRBJ2-1; TRBD2 matches at 10 bases. The CDR3 runs 16 residues. After removal of 6 bases from V and 1 base from J, the junction contained 7 bases not matched to a gene. Germline-derived CDR1 and CDR2 are SGDLS and YYNGEE. Here the CDR3 reads CASTETSGSSYNEQFF. CDR3 coding DNA: TGTGCCAGCACCGAGACTAGCGGGTCTTCCTACAATGAGCAGTTCTTC. Together with reference TRBV9 and TRBJ2-1, the CDR3 gives the full variable domain: DSGVTQTPKHLITATGQRVTLRCSPRSGDLSVYWYQQSLDQGLQFLIQYYNGEERAKGNILERFSAQQFPDLHSELNLSSLELGDSALYFCASTETSGSSYNEQFFGPGTRLTVL.

The CDR3 spells CTSSPYSGTHTDTQYF. CDR3 coding DNA: TGCACCAGCAGCCCTTATAGCGGGACCCACACAGATACGCAGTATTTT. This sequence joins TRBV1 and TRBJ2-3; TRBD2, the D gene given by the table, was not confirmed from the DNA. TRBV1 constitutes a pseudogene. There are 16 residues in the CDR3.

The chain employs TRBV28 and TRBJ2-7, with D possibly matching TRBD1 (6 bases). Deletions cut 5 bases from V and 6 bases from J, with 20 bases between. The CDR3 runs 15 residues. Germline V gene data show CDR1 as MDHEN and CDR2 as SYDVKM. The CDR3 sequence: CASSTTGYQVGEQYF. CDR3 nucleotides: TGTGCCAGCAGTACTACAGGGTACCAGGTCGGCGAGCAGTACTTC.

The chain uses TRBV5-4 and TRBJ2-5; 11 bases fit TRBD2. The CDR3 covers 15 residues. The germline CDR1 and CDR2 sequences are SGHNT and YYREEE (reference sequence). J was trimmed by 4 bases and V by 2 bases; bases with no gene match: 4. The CDR3 region has the DNA TGTGCCAGCAGCTTTAGCGGGGGGGCCGGAGAGACCCAGTACTTC. Amino acid sequence: CASSFSGGAGETQYF.

This clone was picked up a small number of times. V gene TRBV28 combines with J gene TRBJ2-7; TRBD1 matches 11 bases. The CDR3 contains 16 residues. V shed 6 bases and J 4 bases; nucleotides not matched to a gene: 11. The V gene's germline CDR1 is MDHEN and CDR2 SYDVKM. CDR3 nucleotide sequence: TGTGCCAGCAGGGGAAGGATCGGGACAGGGGGATACGAGCAGTACTTC. Residues: CASRGRIGTGGYEQYF.

The CDR3 bases are TGTGCTAGTGGTCCTTCTAGCGGGAGTCAGTTCTTC. Translating it yields CASGPSSGSQFF. The chain has TRBV12-5 and TRBJ2-1; 10 nucleotides align to TRBD2. Germline loops: CDR1 LGHNT, CDR2 FRNRAP. This CDR3 is built from 12 residues. J gave up 13 bases and V 5 bases, and 5 bases lay outside the gene matches.

This clone was counted a single time. V is TRBV30 and J is TRBJ2-1, with D perhaps TRBD2 (6 bases). The CDR3 length is 13 residues. Looked up from germline, CDR1 is GTSNPN and CDR2 is SVGIG (reference sequence). The V gene lost 5 bases and the J gene lost 3 bases, with 11 bases spanning the gap. The CDR3 coding sequence is TGTGCCTGGGGCGGGAATTACTACAATGAGCAGTTCTTC. It is translated as CAWGGNYYNEQFF. Full variable domain (remainder filled in from reference TRBV30 and TRBJ2-1): SQTIHQWPATLVQPVGSPLSLECTVEGTSNPNLYWYRQAAGRGLQLLFYSVGIGQISSEVPQNLSASRPQDRQFILSSKKLLLSDSGFYLCAWGGNYYNEQFFGPGTRLTVL.

This rearrangement joins TRBV27 to TRBJ1-2, with D maybe TRBD1 (5 bases). The CDR3 contains 15 residues. CDR1 MNHEY and CDR2 SMNVEV come from the germline V gene (reference sequence). V was clipped by 5 bases and J by 7 bases, with 20 bases between them. Here the CDR3 DNA reads TGTGCCAGCAGTCCCTTGATGGGGGGGAGAGGTGGCTACACCTTC. Translation: CASSPLMGGRGGYTF.

The genes are TRBV10-3 and TRBJ2-5; 12 nucleotides agree with TRBD2. V was clipped by 6 bases and J by 4 bases; unmatched bases: 3. Germline V CDR1 and CDR2: ENHRY, SYGVKD. The CDR3 sequence is 14 residues long. CDR3 DNA: TGTGCCATCAGCATGACTAGCGGGAGAGAGACCCAGTACTTC. Its translation is CAISMTSGRETQYF.

J is TRBJ2-7 and V is TRBV28, with TRBD2 matching 7 bases. Losses at the gene ends were 6 bases for V and 2 bases for J; bases not matched to a gene: 10. The germline CDR1 and CDR2 sequences are MDHEN and SYDVKM. The CDR3 is made up of 15 amino acids. CDR3 loop: CASRPPPSGTYEQYF. CDR3 sequence (DNA): TGTGCCAGCAGGCCCCCCCCTAGCGGTACCTACGAGCAGTACTTC.

The chain links TRBV7-9 to TRBJ1-5; TRBD1 aligns across 9 bases. The J segment lost 9 bases and the V segment lost 5 bases, leaving 8 bases of the junction unmatched. Looked up from germline, CDR1 is SEHNR and CDR2 is FQNEAQ (reference sequence). This CDR3 region has 14 residues. CDR3: CASSPGQGWGPQHF. CDR3 DNA: TGTGCCAGCAGCCCGGGACAGGGATGGGGGCCCCAGCATTTT.

V is TRBV4-2 and J is TRBJ1-4, with D possibly being TRBD1 (6 bases). The CDR3 covers 14 residues. CDR1 is LGHNA and CDR2 is YNFKEQ in the germline V gene. The ends were cut back, 0 bases at V and 4 bases at J, with 6 bases in the middle. The CDR3 sequence is CASSQEDSNEKLFF. In DNA, the CDR3 is TGTGCCAGCAGCCAAGAGGACAGTAATGAAAAACTGTTTTTT.

CDR3 sequence: CSAGRPGYGYTF. Written as DNA, the CDR3 is TGCAGCGCAGGGCGTCCGGGCTATGGCTACACCTTC. The J gene is TRBJ1-2, the V gene TRBV29-1, with D perhaps matching TRBD1 (5 bases). The CDR3 length is 12 residues. In germline, CDR1 is SQVTM, CDR2 ANQGSEA. V was cut by 7 bases and J by 4 bases, with 13 bases left in between. The entire variable domain, with the rest obtained from reference TRBV29-1 and TRBJ1-2, is as follows: SAVISQKPSRDICQRGTSLTIQCQVDSQVTMMFWYRQQPGQSLTLIATANQGSEATYESGFVIDKFPISRPNLTFSTLTVSNMSPEDSSIYLCSAGRPGYGYTFGSGTRLTVV.

V and J are TRBV7-2 and TRBJ2-7; 12 bases match TRBD1. V was clipped by 5 bases and J by 5 bases; unmatched bases: 1. Per germline, CDR1 SGHTA and CDR2 FQGNSA. CDR3 length equals 13 residues. CDR3 bases: TGTGCCAGCAGCCGGGACAGGGGGCACGAGCAGTACTTC. This gives the protein CASSRDRGHEQYF. Using reference TRBV7-2 and TRBJ2-7 for the parts outside the CDR3, the full variable domain is GAGVSQSPSNKVTEKGKDVELRCDPISGHTALYWYRQSLGQGLEFLIYFQGNSAPDKSGLPSDRFSAERTGGSVSTLTIQRTQQEDSAVYLCASSRDRGHEQYFGPGTRLTVT.

This clone was recorded only once. The chain's CDR3 is CASSPLGLAEKETQYF. DNA for the CDR3: TGTGCCAGCAGCCCGCTGGGACTAGCGGAGAAAGAGACCCAGTACTTC. The chain employs TRBV7-9 and TRBJ2-5; 11 positions agree with TRBD2. V was pared by 5 bases and J by 3 bases, with 8 bases of the junction left unmatched. This CDR3 is 16 amino acids long. Germline CDR1 and CDR2: SEHNR and FQNEAQ (reference sequence).

This clone was seen a single time. This rearrangement joins TRBV30 to TRBJ1-1, with a possible D match to TRBD1 (5 bases). Trimming removed 5 bases from V and 3 bases from J, with 16 bases in between. The CDR3 sequence is 14 residues long. The germline V gene has CDR1 GTSNPN and CDR2 SVGIG (reference sequence). The CDR3: CAWGTRLGDTEAFF. The CDR3 DNA reads TGTGCCTGGGGGACTCGGCTGGGAGACACTGAAGCTTTCTTT.

The chain combines TRBV10-3 with TRBJ1-2; no firm D call. V was pared by 0 bases and J by 8 bases, with 4 bases between. CDR3 length equals 11 residues. Germline loops: CDR1 ENHRY, CDR2 SYGVKD. CDR3 protein: CAISESRGYTF. In DNA form, the CDR3 reads TGTGCCATCAGTGAGTCGAGGGGCTACACCTTC.

The chain carries TRBV7-2 and TRBJ1-5; TRBD1 matches at 9 bases. CDR1 and CDR2 (germline): SGHTA, FQGNSA. The CDR3 runs 17 residues. V lost 4 bases to trimming and J lost 0 bases; unmatched junction nucleotides: 7. DNA of the CDR3: TGTGCCAGCAGCTCCCGGGACAGGGAATATAGCAATCAGCCCCAGCATTTT. Amino acids: CASSSRDREYSNQPQHF.